Below, 32 T cell receptor beta chains from the same sample are listed, as sequenced in a study of blood T cell repertoires in COVID-19. The repertoire was sequenced with immunoSEQ multiplex PCR; TCRdb's copy has only in-frame clones and lacks some. The profile shows about 210,000 clones, 75% to 85% of them singletons. The specimen was PBMCs or T cells enriched from blood (not recorded which). Receptors were obtained from a man aged 25-45 years with acute COVID-19.

The chain joins TRBV7-9 to TRBJ2-5; 10 bases agree with TRBD2. CDR1 and CDR2 (germline): SEHNR, FQNEAQ (reference sequence). The CDR3 covers 15 residues. J gave up 4 bases and V 5 bases, and 7 bases lay outside the gene matches. CDR3 nucleotide sequence: TGTGCCAGCAGCCCCCATGCTAGCGGGGGAGAGACCCAGTACTTC. Amino acids: CASSPHASGGETQYF. Full variable domain (outside the CDR3, taken from reference TRBV7-9 and TRBJ2-5): DTGVSQNPRHKITKRGQNVTFRCDPISEHNRLYWYRQTLGQGPEFLTYFQNEAQLEKSRLLSDRFSAERPKGSFSTLEIQRTEQGDSAMYLCASSPHASGGETQYFGPGTRLLVL.

The chain has TRBV19 and TRBJ2-2; TRBD1 is a possible D gene (5 bases). The CDR3 runs 14 residues. Germline V gene sequence: CDR1 LNHDA, CDR2 SQIVND (reference sequence). Trimming took 7 bases from V and 0 from J, leaving 9 bases between them. CDR3 sequence (DNA): TGTGCCAGTAAAGGGGTTGCGAACACCGGGGAGCTGTTTTTT. Encoded protein: CASKGVANTGELFF.

The V and J genes are TRBV24-1 and TRBJ2-2; 9 nucleotides agree with TRBD1. Germline CDR1 and CDR2: KGHDR and SFDVKD. The CDR3 spans 17 residues. V lost 3 bases to trimming and J lost 2 bases; unmatched junction nucleotides: 6. The CDR3 nucleotides are TGTGCCACCAGTGATCCACAGGGGGCGAGAAACACCGGGGAGCTGTTTTTT. Amino acid sequence: CATSDPQGARNTGELFF.

This chain joins TRBV5-1 and TRBJ1-1, with 7 bases that match TRBD1. The junction had 4 bases not matched to a gene; V was cut back by 3 bases and J by 5 bases. This CDR3 comprises 13 residues. Per germline, CDR1 SGHRS and CDR2 YFSETQ. Here the CDR3 reads CASSSTGVTEAFF. CDR3 coding DNA: TGCGCCAGCAGCTCTACAGGGGTAACTGAAGCTTTCTTT. The full variable domain, rest sourced from reference TRBV5-1 and TRBJ1-1, is KAGVTQTPRYLIKTRGQQVTLSCSPISGHRSVSWYQQTPGQGLQFLFEYFSETQRNKGNFPGRFSGRQFSNSRSEMNVSTLELGDSALYLCASSSTGVTEAFFGQGTRLTVV.

The J gene is TRBJ2-3, the V gene TRBV28, with D possibly matching TRBD2 (6 bases). The germline gives CDR1 MDHEN, CDR2 SYDVKM. The CDR3 consists of 15 residues. V lost 7 bases and J lost 1, with 15 bases in between. The CDR3 loop reads CASISRRGGTDTQYF. CDR3 in DNA: TGTGCCAGCATTTCAAGGCGGGGAGGCACAGATACGCAGTATTTT.

This CDR3 reads CASSEIGQGGYEQYF. The CDR3 nucleotides are TGTGCCAGCAGTGAAATCGGCCAGGGGGGATACGAGCAGTACTTC. The chain has TRBV2 and TRBJ2-7, with D possibly matching TRBD1 (7 bases). The CDR3 length is 15 residues. The germline CDR1 and CDR2 sequences are SNHLY and FYNNEI. Trimming shortened V by 2 bases and J by 4 bases, and 15 bases separated the two germline ends.

This chain joins TRBV5-6 and TRBJ2-7, with TRBD2 as a possible D gene (5 bases). Per the germline V gene, CDR1 is SGHDT and CDR2 is YYEEEE. The CDR3 extends over 14 amino acids. Trimming pared 0 bases from V and 4 bases from J, leaving 11 bases between. CDR3 loop: CASSLGSGFYEQYF. CDR3 nucleotide sequence: TGTGCCAGCAGCTTGGGATCGGGGTTTTACGAGCAGTACTTC.

The chain combines TRBV6-5 with TRBJ2-7, with 8 bases that match TRBD1. The V gene end was trimmed by 1 base and the J gene end by 1 base; junction bases not matched to a gene: 3. In germline, CDR1 is MNHEY, CDR2 SVGAGI. The length of the CDR3 is 15 residues. CDR3 in amino acids: CASSYFGQGSYEQYF. CDR3 nucleotide sequence: TGTGCCAGCAGTTACTTCGGACAGGGATCCTACGAGCAGTACTTC.

This chain links TRBV5-1 with TRBJ2-1; 14 nucleotides align to TRBD2. The CDR3 is made up of 15 amino acids. Per germline, CDR1 SGHRS and CDR2 YFSETQ. After removal of 0 bases from V and 10 bases from J, the junction contained 3 bases not matched to a gene. The CDR3 loop is CASSLGLAGGREQFF. The CDR3 DNA reads as TGCGCCAGCAGCTTGGGACTAGCGGGGGGGCGAGAGCAGTTCTTC.

The chain couples TRBV19 to TRBJ1-5; 7 bases are shared with TRBD1. Trimming removed 6 bases from V and 8 bases from J; junction bases left unmatched: 4. The germline gives CDR1 LNHDA, CDR2 SQIVND (reference sequence). The CDR3 contains 12 residues. The CDR3 DNA reads TGTGCCAGTAGAGAGGGGGCAAAGCCCCAGCATTTT. Protein sequence: CASREGAKPQHF.

The V gene is TRBV2, the J gene TRBJ1-2; perhaps TRBD1 as D (5 bases). V gave up 8 bases and J gave up 6 bases, with 22 bases separating them. Germline V gives CDR1 SNHLY, CDR2 FYNNEI. The CDR3 covers 15 residues. DNA for the CDR3: TGTGCCAGCCGACTCTGGGCGGGGGATAGGAATGGCTACACCTTC. Protein: CASRLWAGDRNGYTF.

V gene TRBV11-2 combines with J gene TRBJ2-1, with 14 positions matching TRBD2. The germline V gene has CDR1 SGHAT and CDR2 FQNNGV. The CDR3 runs 20 residues. Germline trimming cut 0 bases from V and 6 bases from J; bases unmatched to any gene: 13. CDR3 region: CASSLERTSGGPPKGNEQFF. In nucleotides, the CDR3 is TGTGCCAGCAGCTTAGAAAGGACTAGCGGGGGGCCCCCTAAAGGCAATGAGCAGTTCTTC.

The CDR3 DNA sequence: TGTGCCAGTACCCCTAGCGGGGGGGCCGCGGAGACCCAGTACTTC. Amino acids: CASTPSGGAAETQYF. The rearrangement joins TRBV19 to TRBJ2-5; the match to TRBD2 covers 12 bases. J was trimmed by 5 bases and V by 7 bases; bases with no gene match: 8. Per germline, CDR1 LNHDA and CDR2 SQIVND (reference sequence). This CDR3 contains 15 residues. Based on the CDR3 plus reference TRBV19 and TRBJ2-5, the full variable domain is DGGITQSPKYLFRKEGQNVTLSCEQNLNHDAMYWYRQDPGQGLRLIYYSQIVNDFQKGDIAEGYSVSREKKESFPLTVTSAQKNPTAFYLCASTPSGGAAETQYFGPGTRLLVL.

About this clone itself: Since the CDR3 does not end with the conserved phenylalanine or tryptophan, this likely comes from a read error. The limits of the CDR3 on the DNA are not certain, so only TCRdb's listed CDR3 is given. V gene TRBV4-1 combines with J gene TRBJ1-2. The V gene's germline CDR1 is MGHRA and CDR2 YSYEKL. The CDR3 contains 19 residues when both ends are counted. The CDR3 reads CASSHSYLTTALRDSAQVV.

This clone was found a few times. The CDR3 sequence: CASSQTGTGAEKLFF. In nucleotides, the CDR3 is TGCGCCAGCAGCCAGACCGGGACAGGGGCGGAAAAACTGTTTTTT. This chain joins TRBV4-1 and TRBJ1-4; TRBD1 aligns across 10 bases. Per germline, CDR1 MGHRA and CDR2 YSYEKL. The CDR3 has 15 amino acids. With V trimmed by 3 bases and J by 8 bases, 6 bases remained unmatched.

The V gene is TRBV6-5, the J gene TRBJ2-2; unclear D gene. The CDR3 is 13 amino acids. V gave up 11 bases and J gave up 4 bases, with 14 bases separating them. The germline V gene encodes CDR1 MNHEY and CDR2 SVGAGI. CDR3 protein: CAVFQVATGELFF. In DNA form, the CDR3 reads TGTGCCGTTTTTCAGGTGGCCACCGGGGAGCTGTTTTTT.

The chain links TRBV6-1 to TRBJ1-5, with no clear D. CDR3 length equals 16 residues. CDR1 is MNHNS and CDR2 is SASEGT in the germline V gene. V was trimmed by 2 bases and J by 1 base, leaving 12 bases between them. In DNA form, the CDR3 reads TGTGCCAGCAGTGAACTACCAGGCACCAGCAATCAGCCCCAGCATTTT. This sequence encodes CASSELPGTSNQPQHF.

This clone has only one observation. This rearrangement joins TRBV5-6 to TRBJ1-1; D is unclear. Germline V gene data show CDR1 as SGHDT and CDR2 as YYEEEE. Trimming took 2 bases from V and 5 from J, leaving 10 bases between them. CDR3 length equals 13 residues. The CDR3: CASSFQSQTEAFF. CDR3 DNA: TGTGCCAGCAGCTTCCAGTCTCAGACTGAAGCTTTCTTT.

This clone was detected a few times. The rearrangement joins TRBV19 to TRBJ1-2, with 8 bases that match TRBD1. The length of the CDR3 is 13 residues. V lost 6 bases to trimming and J lost 8 bases; unmatched junction nucleotides: 8. The germline V gene has CDR1 LNHDA and CDR2 SQIVND (reference sequence). CDR3 residues: CASSSDRVRGYTF. The CDR3 DNA sequence: TGTGCCAGTAGCTCGGACAGGGTACGGGGCTACACCTTC. Variable domain in full (rest from reference TRBV19 and TRBJ1-2): DGGITQSPKYLFRKEGQNVTLSCEQNLNHDAMYWYRQDPGQGLRLIYYSQIVNDFQKGDIAEGYSVSREKKESFPLTVTSAQKNPTAFYLCASSSDRVRGYTFGSGTRLTVV.

V usage is TRBV5-1 and J usage is TRBJ2-3; TRBD2 aligns across 10 bases. The CDR3 runs to 16 residues. The germline gives CDR1 SGHRS, CDR2 YFSETQ. Losses at the gene ends were 0 bases for V and 15 bases for J; bases not matched to a gene: 16. The CDR3 nucleotides read TGCGCCAGCAGCTTGGCCGAGGCTAGCGGGGGCCTACAGCAATATTTT. Translating gives CASSLAEASGGLQQYF.

The chain couples TRBV9 to TRBJ1-1; D might be TRBD1 (5 bases). The CDR3 is 14 residues long. Germline CDR1 reads SGDLS; CDR2 reads YYNGEE. Between the trimmed V and J ends, which lost 4 bases and 1 base, there was a span of 11 bases. The CDR3 DNA reads as TGTGCCAGCAGCTTCACGGGGGGGAACACTGAAGCTTTCTTT. This gives the protein CASSFTGGNTEAFF.

The V gene is TRBV6-5, the J gene TRBJ1-2; D call uncertain. This CDR3 is built from 13 residues. Per germline, CDR1 MNHEY and CDR2 SVGAGI. V shed 6 bases and J shed 7 bases, with 15 bases lying between them. The CDR3: CASSPLPSGGYTF. CDR3 nucleotide sequence: TGTGCCAGCAGCCCACTACCGAGTGGTGGCTACACCTTC.

The rearrangement uses TRBV30 and TRBJ1-3, with a weak D call TRBD1 (5 bases). Trimming took off 0 bases at V and 1 base at J, with 7 bases between the two ends. Per the germline V gene, CDR1 is GTSNPN and CDR2 is SVGIG (reference sequence). This CDR3 region has 14 residues. CDR3 bases: TGTGCCTGGAGTGTACACAGGTCTGGAAACACCATATATTTT. This codes for CAWSVHRSGNTIYF.

V gene TRBV10-1 combines with J gene TRBJ2-3, with 15 bases fitting TRBD2. Germline-derived CDR1 and CDR2 are WNHNN and SYGVQD (reference sequence). The CDR3 spans 20 residues. V was pared by 11 bases and J by 4 bases, with 22 bases of the junction left unmatched. CDR3 sequence reads: CAPGFGGLAGGSKGPDTQYF. CDR3 nucleotides: TGCGCCCCCGGCTTCGGAGGACTAGCGGGGGGGTCGAAGGGGCCAGATACGCAGTATTTT.

The sample holds a few counts of this clone. This chain links TRBV7-9 with TRBJ1-2, with 7 bases that match TRBD1. The CDR3 covers 15 residues. Unmatched junction bases numbered 9, after V lost 3 bases and J lost 5 bases. Germline CDR1 and CDR2: SEHNR and FQNEAQ (reference sequence). CDR3 loop: CASSFPEQGKYGYTF. The CDR3 DNA is TGTGCCAGCAGCTTCCCCGAACAGGGGAAATATGGCTACACCTTC.

This clone was seen at least ten times. This chain uses TRBV29-1 with TRBJ2-7, with D maybe TRBD1 (5 bases). This CDR3 has 12 residues. CDR1 is SQVTM, CDR2 ANQGSEA, per germline. The V gene lost 4 bases and the J gene lost 2 bases, with 9 bases spanning the gap. The CDR3 spells CSVGQSTYEQYF. The CDR3 DNA reads as TGCAGCGTTGGACAGAGTACCTACGAGCAGTACTTC.

This clone has a single count. V gene TRBV5-1 combines with J gene TRBJ1-6, with D maybe TRBD1 (5 bases). The germline CDR1 and CDR2 sequences are SGHRS and YFSETQ. The CDR3 is 17 amino acids. V shed 0 bases and J shed 0 bases, with 10 bases lying between them. DNA for the CDR3: TGCGCCAGCAGCTTGGATGGGGGGAGCTCCTATAATTCACCCCTCCACTTT. It specifies CASSLDGGSSYNSPLHF. Drawing the rest from reference TRBV5-1 and TRBJ1-6, the complete variable domain is KAGVTQTPRYLIKTRGQQVTLSCSPISGHRSVSWYQQTPGQGLQFLFEYFSETQRNKGNFPGRFSGRQFSNSRSEMNVSTLELGDSALYLCASSLDGGSSYNSPLHFGNGTRLTVT.

This clone was seen once. This sequence joins TRBV10-3 and TRBJ2-3, with D possibly TRBD1 on 6 matching bases. Germline V lookup: CDR1 ENHRY, CDR2 SYGVKD. V was shortened by 6 bases and J by 0 bases, with 16 bases between the two germline ends. CDR3 length equals 16 residues. CDR3 nucleotide sequence: TGTGCCATCAGAGGGGGAATGTGGGACAGCACAGATACGCAGTATTTT. Translation: CAIRGGMWDSTDTQYF.

The chain joins TRBV4-1 to TRBJ2-5, with 7 bases that match TRBD1. Germline V gene data show CDR1 as MGHRA and CDR2 as YSYEKL. The trim removed 3 bases at V and 1 base at J, leaving 5 bases unmatched. The CDR3 consists of 15 residues. The CDR3 sequence is CASSQGDSRQETQYF. The CDR3 DNA reads as TGCGCCAGCAGCCAGGGGGACAGCCGCCAAGAGACCCAGTACTTC.

The chain carries TRBV3-1 (or the pseudogene TRBV3-2) and TRBJ2-7, with a weak D call TRBD2 (5 bases). There are 12 residues in the CDR3. CDR1 LGHDT and CDR2 YNNKEL come from the germline V gene (reference sequence). V was cut by 3 bases and J by 12 bases, with 15 bases left in between. This CDR3 reads CASSHGLEKSYF. Here the CDR3 DNA reads TGTGCCAGCAGCCACGGACTGGAGAAGTCGTACTTC.

The V and J genes are TRBV19 and TRBJ1-4; D is perhaps TRBD1 (6 bases). V lost 4 bases and J 8 bases, leaving 8 bases between the germline ends. Germline V lookup: CDR1 LNHDA, CDR2 SQIVND (reference sequence). This CDR3 contains 12 residues. CDR3 loop: CASSNREEKLFF. The CDR3 DNA reads as TGTGCCAGTAGTAACAGGGAAGAAAAACTGTTTTTT.

This clone was counted only a few times. The chain has TRBV9 and TRBJ1-1, with 10 positions matching TRBD1. The CDR3 extends over 19 amino acids. Germline assignment: CDR1 SGDLS and CDR2 YYNGEE. The J segment lost 5 bases and the V segment lost 0 bases, leaving 16 bases of the junction unmatched. The CDR3 nucleotides are TGTGCCAGCAGCGTAGGACCGGGGACAGGGGATAGGCCTGGAACTGAAGCTTTCTTT. Translating gives CASSVGPGTGDRPGTEAFF.